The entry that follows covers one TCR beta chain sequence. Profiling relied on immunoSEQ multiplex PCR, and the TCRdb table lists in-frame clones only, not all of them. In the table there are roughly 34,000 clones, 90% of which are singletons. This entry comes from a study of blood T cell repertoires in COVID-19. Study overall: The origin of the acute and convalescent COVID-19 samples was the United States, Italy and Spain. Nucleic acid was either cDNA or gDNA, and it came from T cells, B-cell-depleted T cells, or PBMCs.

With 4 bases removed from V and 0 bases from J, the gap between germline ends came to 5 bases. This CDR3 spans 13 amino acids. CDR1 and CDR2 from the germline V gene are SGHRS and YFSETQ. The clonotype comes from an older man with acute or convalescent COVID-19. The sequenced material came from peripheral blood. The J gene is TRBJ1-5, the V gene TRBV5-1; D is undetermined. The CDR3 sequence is CASSLLSNQPQHF. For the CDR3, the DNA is TGCGCCAGCAGCCTCCTTAGCAATCAGCCCCAGCATTTT. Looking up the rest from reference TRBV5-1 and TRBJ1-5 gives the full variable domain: KAGVTQTPRYLIKTRGQQVTLSCSPISGHRSVSWYQQTPGQGLQFLFEYFSETQRNKGNFPGRFSGRQFSNSRSEMNVSTLELGDSALYLCASSLLSNQPQHFGDGTRLSIL.